The 26 T cell receptor beta chains below come from one sample, sequenced in a study of OX40 agonist ivuxolimab in advanced cancers. Assay: immunoSEQ multiplex PCR; the TCRdb copy retains only in-frame clones and omits some. The table shows under 20,000 clones, with 85% to 90% occurring only once. The sequencing used CD4+ or CD8+ T cells sorted from blood, collected in a trial of the OX40 agonist ivuxolimab. The origin of the receptors is an adult with an advanced solid tumor such as melanoma, head and neck, liver or kidney cancer.

This clone has a single count. This chain uses TRBV5-3 with TRBJ1-5; D is unclear. TRBV5-3 is flagged as an ORF with uncertain function. V was shortened by 7 bases and J by 0 bases, with 14 bases between the two germline ends. This CDR3 comprises 15 residues. This CDR3 reads CARGWATNSNQPQHF. Written as DNA, the CDR3 is TGTGCCAGAGGTTGGGCAACGAATAGCAATCAGCCCCAGCATTTT.

The rearrangement uses TRBV11-3 and TRBJ2-3; D is unclear. CDR1 is SGHNT, CDR2 YENEEA, per germline. CDR3 length: 12 residues. The V and J ends lost 7 bases and 6 bases respectively, with 11 bases between them. CDR3 protein: CASTAGPDTQYF. DNA for the CDR3: TGTGCCAGCACCGCTGGTCCGGATACGCAGTATTTT.

This clone occurred once. The V gene is TRBV5-8, the J gene TRBJ2-7; perhaps TRBD2 as D (5 bases). Trimming stripped 0 bases from V and 3 bases from J, with 10 bases between. Germline-derived CDR1 and CDR2 are SGHTS and YDEGEE. The CDR3 extends over 14 amino acids. Here the CDR3 reads CASSLAVGVYEQYF. DNA for the CDR3: TGTGCCAGCAGCTTGGCCGTCGGGGTCTACGAGCAGTACTTC.

This sequence joins TRBV2 and TRBJ2-3, with 8 bases lining up with TRBD2. This CDR3 is 17 amino acids long. Germline values: CDR1 SNHLY, CDR2 FYNNEI. V lost 4 bases, J lost 2 bases, and 11 bases stayed unmatched. CDR3 loop: CASSGAGAWGTTDTQYF. The CDR3 bases are TGTGCCAGCAGTGGAGCGGGGGCTTGGGGTACCACAGATACGCAGTATTTT.

The genes are TRBV10-3 and TRBJ2-3; maybe TRBD1 (6 bases). CDR1 and CDR2 (germline): ENHRY, SYGVKD. This CDR3 has 15 residues. V lost 7 bases and J 1 base, leaving 15 bases between the germline ends. CDR3 coding DNA: TGTGCCATCAATGAACCGGGACACGGCACAGATACGCAGTATTTT. Its translation is CAINEPGHGTDTQYF.

The chain uses TRBV12-2 and TRBJ1-5; TRBD1 reflects the table's D call only, with no check against the DNA. TRBV12-2 is described as a pseudogene. The length of the CDR3 is 15 residues. The CDR3 sequence: CASRFRGHGGQPQHF. In DNA, the CDR3 is TGTGCAAGTCGCTTCAGGGGGCATGGCGGTCAGCCCCAGCATTTT.

The chain links TRBV19 to TRBJ2-5; no firm D call. CDR1 LNHDA and CDR2 SQIVND come from the germline V gene (reference sequence). CDR3 length: 13 amino acids. V was pared by 0 bases and J by 1 base, with 3 bases between. Written as DNA, the CDR3 is TGTGCCAGTAGTATAGAGGGCCAAGAGACCCAGTACTTC. It codes for CASSIEGQETQYF.

This rearrangement joins TRBV30 to TRBJ1-5; 7 nucleotides agree with TRBD1. Germline assignment: CDR1 GTSNPN and CDR2 SVGIG (reference sequence). V lost 5 bases and J lost 7; bases outside the gene matches: 8. This CDR3 is 13 amino acids long. In nucleotides, the CDR3 is TGTGCCTGGTCCACAGGGGAGAGGCAGCCCCAGCATTTT. Its protein product is CAWSTGERQPQHF.

The chain joins TRBV6-1 to TRBJ1-1; D not certain. V lost 4 bases, J lost 1 base, and 7 bases lay in between. Germline V gene lookup returns CDR1 MNHNS and CDR2 SASEGT. This CDR3 is 13 amino acids long. The CDR3 loop is CASSVRRNTEAFF. CDR3 nucleotide sequence: TGTGCCAGCAGTGTCCGGAGGAACACTGAAGCTTTCTTT.

This chain links TRBV11-2 with TRBJ2-2; D remains unclear. This CDR3 contains 16 residues. CDR1 SGHAT and CDR2 FQNNGV come from the germline V gene. V lost 2 bases, J lost 6 bases, and 16 bases lay in between. The CDR3 sequence: CASSLNSVSRSGELFF. As DNA, the CDR3 is TGTGCCAGCAGCTTAAATTCCGTCTCGAGGTCCGGGGAGCTGTTTTTT.

This rearrangement joins TRBV9 to TRBJ2-1; tentatively, D is TRBD2 (6 bases). Germline lookup yields CDR1 SGDLS and CDR2 YYNGEE. The CDR3 has 12 amino acids. The germline V and J ends were trimmed by 4 bases and 9 bases, with 11 bases remaining between them. The chain's CDR3 is CASSFGTREQFF. CDR3 DNA sequence: TGTGCCAGCAGCTTCGGGACTCGTGAGCAGTTCTTC.

V is TRBV4-3 and J is TRBJ1-6; no clear D gene. Germline CDR1 and CDR2: LGHNA and YSLEER. CDR3 size: 14 residues. Deletions cut 1 base from V and 10 bases from J, with 11 bases between. The CDR3 DNA follows: TGCGCCAGCAGCCAAGTAGGACGGGGATCACCCCTCCACTTT. This encodes CASSQVGRGSPLHF.

This rearrangement joins TRBV5-1 to TRBJ1-2; 9 nucleotides agree with TRBD1. V lost 4 bases to trimming and J lost 3 bases; unmatched junction nucleotides: 10. This CDR3 comprises 16 residues. Germline CDR1 is SGHRS and CDR2 is YFSETQ. CDR3 DNA sequence: TGCGCCAGCAGCATTGGATTACAGGGGGCAGACTATGGCTACACCTTC. The encoded protein is CASSIGLQGADYGYTF.

The rearrangement joins TRBV27 to TRBJ1-1; D is unresolved. Trimming stripped 8 bases from V and 5 bases from J, with 15 bases between. Germline loops: CDR1 MNHEY, CDR2 SMNVEV (reference sequence). This CDR3 is 13 amino acids long. CDR3 coding DNA: TGTGCCAGCTGGCGGAGCGGCGGAACTGAAGCTTTCTTT. This translates into CASWRSGGTEAFF.

The chain uses TRBV14 and TRBJ2-7; D gene uncertain. V shed 0 bases and J shed 0 bases, with 9 bases lying between them. CDR1 and CDR2 from the germline V gene are SGHDN and FVKESK. The length of the CDR3 is 15 residues. CDR3 sequence (DNA): TGTGCCAGCAGCCAAGATAGGGCTAGCTCCTACGAGCAGTACTTC. Its translation is CASSQDRASSYEQYF. The full variable domain, completed using reference TRBV14 and TRBJ2-7, is EAGVTQFPSHSVIEKGQTVTLRCDPISGHDNLYWYRRVMGKEIKFLLHFVKESKQDESGMPNNRFLAERTGGTYSTLKVQPAELEDSGVYFCASSQDRASSYEQYFGPGTRLTVT.

As concerns this clone: A junction boundary mismatches the germline segment, possibly from a read error. The rearrangement links TRBV14 to TRBJ2-1; D is uncertain. The CDR3 loop spans 15 amino acids. Germline V gene lookup returns CDR1 SGHDN and CDR2 FVKESK. DNA for the CDR3: TGTGCCGGCAGCCTAGGGTCCTCCAACTACAATGAGCAGTTCTTC. This gives the protein CAGSLGSSNYNEQFF.

The genes are TRBV7-2 and TRBJ2-3, with D tentatively TRBD2 (5 bases). Trimming shortened V by 1 base and J by 6 bases, and 23 bases separated the two germline ends. CDR1 and CDR2 from the germline V gene are SGHTA and FQGNSA. The CDR3 consists of 18 residues. The CDR3 sequence is CASSLEVWELAAIDTQYF. CDR3 nucleotide sequence: TGTGCCAGCAGCTTAGAAGTTTGGGAGCTAGCCGCAATCGATACGCAGTATTTT.

By share, this clone counts as medium-sized. The V gene is TRBV27, the J gene TRBJ1-1; TRBD1 is a possible D gene (6 bases). V lost 8 bases and J 5 bases, leaving 15 bases between the germline ends. Germline V gene sequence: CDR1 MNHEY, CDR2 SMNVEV (reference sequence). There are 13 residues in the CDR3. Here the CDR3 reads CASGQTWGTEAFF. In nucleotides, the CDR3 is TGTGCCAGCGGACAGACGTGGGGGACTGAAGCTTTCTTT.

V gene TRBV9 combines with J gene TRBJ1-1; 9 nucleotides agree with TRBD1. V trimming: 0 bases; J trimming: 0 bases; junction bases outside the gene matches: 6. The CDR3 consists of 17 residues. CDR1 and CDR2 (germline): SGDLS, YYNGEE. This CDR3 is CASSVEQGAAMNTEAFF. The DNA of the CDR3 is TGTGCCAGCAGCGTAGAACAGGGGGCGGCTATGAACACTGAAGCTTTCTTT.

The V gene is TRBV7-2, the J gene TRBJ1-2; TRBD1 might be the D (6 bases). The V end lost 5 bases, the J end lost 6 bases, and 16 bases lay between the germline ends. The CDR3 is made up of 14 amino acids. Germline V gene lookup returns CDR1 SGHTA and CDR2 FQGNSA. In DNA form, the CDR3 reads TGTGCCAGCAGCCGGATGCAGGGGAAGGATGGCTACACCTTC. As protein: CASSRMQGKDGYTF.

V gene TRBV11-3 combines with J gene TRBJ2-1; D is ambiguous. Germline V gene sequence: CDR1 SGHNT, CDR2 YENEEA. The CDR3 runs 12 residues. Trimming removed 1 base from V and 4 bases from J, with 2 bases in between. In nucleotides, the CDR3 is TGTGCCAGCAGCTTAGGATACAATGAGCAGTTCTTC. It is translated as CASSLGYNEQFF.

The chain recombines TRBV5-1 with TRBJ1-4; 10 nucleotides align to TRBD1. The V segment lost 4 bases and the J segment 8 bases; nucleotides outside the gene matches: 8. CDR3 length equals 15 residues. CDR1 SGHRS and CDR2 YFSETQ come from the germline V gene. The CDR3 nucleotides are TGCGCCAGCAGCGTTCTACCGGGACAGGGGGAAAAACTGTTTTTT. This sequence encodes CASSVLPGQGEKLFF.

The DNA for the CDR3 is TGCGCCAGCAGCTTGGGGCACCGCACAGATACGCAGTATTTT. This codes for CASSLGHRTDTQYF. The chain combines TRBV5-1 with TRBJ2-3; D is uncertain. The V and J ends lost 0 bases and 1 base respectively, with 6 bases between them. This CDR3 spans 14 amino acids. The V gene's germline CDR1 is SGHRS and CDR2 YFSETQ.

The chain recombines TRBV6-5 with TRBJ1-2, with 10 bases matching TRBD1. Germline trimming cut 7 bases from V and 3 bases from J; bases unmatched to any gene: 8. The CDR3 length is 15 residues. Germline CDR1 and CDR2: MNHEY and SVGAGI. Written as DNA, the CDR3 is TGTGCCAGCAACGGACAGGGGGTCGGGTACTATGGCTACACCTTC. It translates to CASNGQGVGYYGYTF.

This rearrangement joins TRBV27 to TRBJ2-2, with a possible D match to TRBD1 (5 bases). Germline V CDR1 and CDR2: MNHEY, SMNVEV (reference sequence). The CDR3 contains 15 residues. The V end lost 2 bases, the J end lost 4 bases, and 11 bases lay between the germline ends. The CDR3 reads CASSLGAGVTGELFF. CDR3 bases: TGTGCCAGCAGTTTAGGGGCAGGTGTCACCGGGGAGCTGTTTTTT.

The genes are TRBV5-8 and TRBJ2-5, with D possibly TRBD1 on 6 matching bases. Deletions cut 1 base from V and 2 bases from J, with 9 bases between. This CDR3 is built from 14 residues. CDR1 and CDR2 (germline): SGHTS, YDEGEE. Written as DNA, the CDR3 is TGTGCCAGCAGCTTGTTGACAGGTCAAGAGACCCAGTACTTC. Its translation: CASSLLTGQETQYF.